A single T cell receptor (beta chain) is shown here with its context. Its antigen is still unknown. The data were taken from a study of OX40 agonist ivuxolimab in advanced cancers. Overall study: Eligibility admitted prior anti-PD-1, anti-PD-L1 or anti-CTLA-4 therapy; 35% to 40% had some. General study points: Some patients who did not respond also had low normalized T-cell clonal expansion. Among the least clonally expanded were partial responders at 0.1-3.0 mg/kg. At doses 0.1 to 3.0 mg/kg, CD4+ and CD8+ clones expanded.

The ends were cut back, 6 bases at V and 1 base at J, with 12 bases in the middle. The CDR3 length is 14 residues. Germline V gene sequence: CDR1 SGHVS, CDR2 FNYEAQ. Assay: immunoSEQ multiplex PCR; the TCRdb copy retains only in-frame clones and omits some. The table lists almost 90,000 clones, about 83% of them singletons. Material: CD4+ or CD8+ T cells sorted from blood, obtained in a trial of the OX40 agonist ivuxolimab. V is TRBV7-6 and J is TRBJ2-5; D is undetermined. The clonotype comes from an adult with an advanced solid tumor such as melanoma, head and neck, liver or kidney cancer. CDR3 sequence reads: CASSYDLSQETQYF. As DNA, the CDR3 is TGTGCCAGCAGTTATGACTTGTCCCAAGAGACCCAGTACTTC.